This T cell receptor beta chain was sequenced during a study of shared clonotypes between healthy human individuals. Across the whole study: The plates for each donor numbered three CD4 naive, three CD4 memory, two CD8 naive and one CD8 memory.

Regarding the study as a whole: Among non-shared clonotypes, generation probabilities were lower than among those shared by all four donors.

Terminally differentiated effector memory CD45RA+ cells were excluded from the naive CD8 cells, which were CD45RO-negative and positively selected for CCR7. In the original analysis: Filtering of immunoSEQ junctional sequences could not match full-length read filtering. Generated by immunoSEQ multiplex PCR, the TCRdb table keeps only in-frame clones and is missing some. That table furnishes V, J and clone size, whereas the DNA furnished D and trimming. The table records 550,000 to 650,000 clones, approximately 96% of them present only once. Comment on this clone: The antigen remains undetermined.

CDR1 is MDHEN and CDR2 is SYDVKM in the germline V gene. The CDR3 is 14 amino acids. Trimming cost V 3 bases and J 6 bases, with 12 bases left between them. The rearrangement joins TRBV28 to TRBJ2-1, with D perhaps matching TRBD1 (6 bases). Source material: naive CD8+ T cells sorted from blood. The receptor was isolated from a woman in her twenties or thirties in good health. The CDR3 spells CASSFYRETNEQFF. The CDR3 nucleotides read TGTGCCAGCAGTTTCTACAGGGAGACCAATGAGCAGTTCTTC.